The clone carrying this T cell receptor (beta chain) was picked up a small number of times. As yet, its antigen is unknown. Quantitative molecular-barcoded 5'-RACE generated the TCR beta libraries. TCRdb re-called the 5' RACE reads with MiXCR, one entry per CDR3 protein. The sample holds around 130,000 distinct CDR3 sequences, approximately 14% seen once. The sample is drawn from a study of CD8 T cells in ankylosing spondylitis. Study observations and caveats: Clones that were linked to disease were CD8+ and were relatively rare in peripheral blood. Past research had described some motif variants in reactive arthritis synovial fluid and blood.

V lost 5 bases, J lost 4 bases, and 5 bases stayed unmatched. Germline V CDR1 and CDR2: LNHDA, SQIVND (reference sequence). The CDR3 extends over 14 amino acids. The chain is built from TRBV19 and TRBJ1-5; 7 bases are shared with TRBD1. The receptor's source is a female donor with ankylosing spondylitis or in good health (not recorded which). Material for sequencing was blood, either unsorted or a sorted T cell fraction (not recorded which). CDR3 residues: CASSFRGQNQPQHF. The DNA for the CDR3 is TGTGCCAGTAGTTTCCGGGGACAGAATCAGCCCCAGCATTTT.